The rows below give T cell receptor beta chains drawn from one sample of a study of blood T cell repertoires in COVID-19. The table came from immunoSEQ multiplex PCR; TCRdb's copy has only in-frame clones and leaves some out. The data contain over 90,000 clones, around four fifths of them singletons. Sequenced material: peripheral blood. The receptors here all came from a human donor in a cohort sampled during active COVID-19. Both conserved end residues are part of each CDR3. Fields, in order: CDR3 protein, CDR3 DNA, clone size, J gene, V gene, D gene. The D gene is left open where the match is weak. For some rows the clone size is stated as once, few or many, or as a class when expanded; others skip it.

CDR3: CATSDWRGNEQFF
DNA: TGTGCCACCAGTGATTGGCGAGGGAATGAGCAGTTCTTC
size: -
J: TRBJ2-1
V: TRBV24-1
D: -

CDR3: CASSLSPRNEQFF
DNA: TGTGCCAGCAGCTTATCCCCCCGCAATGAGCAGTTCTTC
size: -
J: TRBJ2-1
V: TRBV7-9
D: -

CDR3: CASRSPGTGEFEQYF
DNA: TGTGCCAGCAGGTCCCCCGGGACAGGGGAGTTCGAGCAGTACTTC
size: -
J: TRBJ2-7
V: TRBV11-2
D: TRBD1

CDR3: CASSLEGAQYF
DNA: TGCGCCAGCAGCTTGGAGGGGGCGCAGTATTTT
size: -
J: TRBJ2-3
V: TRBV5-1
D: -

CDR3: CAWSPLAGGSWEQYF
DNA: TGTGCCTGGAGTCCGCTAGCGGGGGGTTCTTGGGAGCAGTACTTC
size: -
J: TRBJ2-7
V: TRBV30
D: TRBD2

CDR3: CASSYGGSGDENIQYF
DNA: TGTGCCAGCAGTTACGGTGGTAGCGGGGATGAAAACATTCAGTACTTC
size: -
J: TRBJ2-4
V: TRBV6-2/TRBV6-3
D: TRBD2

CDR3: CASSRARGLEQYF
DNA: TGTGCCAGCAGTCGCGCTAGGGGGCTTGAGCAGTACTTC
size: -
J: TRBJ2-7
V: TRBV12-3/TRBV12-4
D: TRBD1

CDR3: CASSYTDEQYF
DNA: TGTGCCAGCAGTTACACAGACGAGCAGTACTTC
size: -
J: TRBJ2-7
V: TRBV6-2/TRBV6-3
D: -

CDR3: CASSLTRVISGYGYTF
DNA: TGTGCCAGCAGCTTGACCAGGGTGATTTCGGGCTATGGCTACACCTTC
size: -
J: TRBJ1-2
V: TRBV7-9
D: -

CDR3: CASSFGTGDPFQETQYF
DNA: TGCGCCAGCAGCTTCGGGACGGGGGACCCCTTCCAAGAGACCCAGTACTTC
size: -
J: TRBJ2-5
V: TRBV5-1
D: -

CDR3: CASSVGQGENYGYTF
DNA: TGTGCCAGCAGCGTGGGACAGGGGGAGAACTATGGCTACACCTTC
size: -
J: TRBJ1-2
V: TRBV5-4
D: TRBD1

CDR3: CASSPWGAQGSSYEQYF
DNA: TGTGCCAGCAGCCCGTGGGGTGCTCAGGGGTCCTCCTACGAGCAGTACTTC
size: -
J: TRBJ2-7
V: TRBV7-9
D: -

CDR3: CASSSHQTRQGNNEQFF
DNA: TGTGCCAGCAGCTCTCACCAGACCCGACAGGGCAACAATGAGCAGTTCTTC
size: many
J: TRBJ2-1
V: TRBV11-3
D: TRBD1

CDR3: CASSFGGFTDTQYF
DNA: TGTGCCAGCAGTTTCGGGGGGTTCACAGATACGCAGTATTTT
size: -
J: TRBJ2-3
V: TRBV28
D: TRBD2

CDR3: CASSSDTGITEAFF
DNA: TGCGCCAGCAGCTCCGACACAGGGATCACTGAAGCTTTCTTT
size: -
J: TRBJ1-1
V: TRBV5-1
D: -

CDR3: CSVENPTGVITEAFF
DNA: TGCAGCGTTGAAAACCCTACAGGGGTAATCACTGAAGCTTTCTTT
size: -
J: TRBJ1-1
V: TRBV29-1
D: TRBD1

CDR3: CASSMASRTGELFF
DNA: TGTGCCAGCTCAATGGCTAGTCGCACCGGGGAGCTGTTTTTT
size: -
J: TRBJ2-2
V: TRBV18
D: -

CDR3: CASSGQGLGKTQYF
DNA: TGTGCCAGCAGCGGACAGGGGCTGGGAAAGACCCAGTACTTC
size: -
J: TRBJ2-5
V: TRBV28
D: TRBD1

CDR3: CASRTELNTEAFF
DNA: TGTGCCAGCAGGACAGAGTTGAACACTGAAGCTTTCTTT
size: -
J: TRBJ1-1
V: TRBV7-8
D: -

CDR3: CASTRLTRGQTYNEQFF
DNA: TGTGCCAGCACCCGTCTCACTCGAGGACAGACCTACAATGAGCAGTTCTTC
size: -
J: TRBJ2-1
V: TRBV9
D: -

CDR3: CAWTILEGTEAFF
DNA: TGTGCCTGGACAATTTTGGAGGGCACTGAAGCTTTCTTT
size: -
J: TRBJ1-1
V: TRBV30
D: -

CDR3: CASSRGGYNEQFF
DNA: TGTGCCAGCAGTCGCGGGGGTTACAATGAGCAGTTCTTC
size: -
J: TRBJ2-1
V: TRBV7-3
D: TRBD2

CDR3: CASSGGLAYEQYF
DNA: TGTGCCAGCAGTGGAGGGTTAGCCTACGAGCAGTACTTC
size: few
J: TRBJ2-7
V: TRBV6-6
D: -

CDR3: CAIRDVNTEAFF
DNA: TGTGCAATCAGGGATGTGAACACTGAAGCTTTCTTT
size: -
J: TRBJ1-1
V: TRBV6-6
D: -

CDR3: CASSTPPFKQGEETQYF
DNA: TGTGCCAGTAGTACCCCCCCGTTTAAACAGGGGGAAGAGACCCAGTACTTC
size: -
J: TRBJ2-5
V: TRBV19
D: TRBD1

CDR3: CASSYSRGQAALQHF
DNA: TGTGCCAGCAGTTATTCAAGAGGTCAAGCAGCCCTCCAGCATTTT
size: many
J: TRBJ1-5
V: TRBV6-2/TRBV6-3
D: -

CDR3: CASRPGLYEQYF
DNA: TGTGCCAGCAGACCGGGACTATACGAGCAGTACTTC
size: -
J: TRBJ2-7
V: TRBV2
D: TRBD2

CDR3: CASSPRMAGNTDTQYF
DNA: TGTGCCAGCTCACCACGGATGGCGGGGAACACAGATACGCAGTATTTT
size: -
J: TRBJ2-3
V: TRBV18
D: -

CDR3: CASSSGSGLTYEQYF
DNA: TGTGCCAGCAGCTCCGGTTCGGGACTGACCTACGAGCAGTACTTC
size: -
J: TRBJ2-7
V: TRBV7-2
D: -